The TCR beta chain under discussion was sequenced for a study of CD8 T cells in Susac syndrome. Study-wide results and limits: The study's TCR sequencing and HLA analysis covered a relatively small number of individuals, and the study acknowledged this.

The CDR3 loop spans 14 amino acids. With V trimmed by 9 bases and J by 4 bases, 9 bases remained unmatched. Germline values: CDR1 LNHDA, CDR2 SQIVND (reference sequence). Treatment-naive patients with stable or active relapsing-remitting disease served as multiple sclerosis controls. Regarding this clonotype: What it binds is unknown.

With random hexamers, roughly 0.45 to 1 ug RNA was reverse transcribed. Multiplex immunoSEQ PCR targeted 54 Vbeta and 13 Jbeta TCR beta segments. Via MiXCR, TCRdb re-called the immunoSEQ multiplex PCR reads, giving one row per CDR3 protein. The sample lists around 150,000 distinct CDR3 sequences, approximately 95% seen once, with 0.09% to 0.1% in the top ten. The sample was CD4+ T cells from PBMCs. This TCR derives from a human donor with multiple sclerosis. The chain couples TRBV19 to TRBJ1-2; 9 nucleotides line up with TRBD1. DNA of the CDR3: TGTGCCAGCGGTCTTCCGGGACAGGGCTATGGCTACACCTTC. As protein: CASGLPGQGYGYTF.